This TCR beta chain was sequenced in a study of vaccination effects on CD4 cells after COVID-19. Clones were read by immunoSEQ multiplex PCR, and TCRdb kept only the in-frame ones, dropping some. The data show under 80,000 clones, around 73% seen once. In the ViraFEST assay, antigen-specific CD4+ clonotypes were identified by expansion after peptide-pool stimulation. Cultured cells yielded isolated CD4+ T cells after about ten days. Two-dose vaccination with either BNT162b2 or mRNA-1273 was given to the participants. V shed 3 bases and J shed 7 bases, with 13 bases lying between them. The V gene's germline CDR1 is PRHDT and CDR2 FYEKMQ (reference sequence). This CDR3 is built from 15 residues. This clone showed up just a few times. What it binds is not known.

The J gene is TRBJ1-6, the V gene TRBV13; D remains ambiguous. Sequencing used CD4+ T cells from PBMCs cultured with HCoV-229E spike peptides, obtained after COVID-19 vaccination. The sequence came from a human donor who received a COVID-19 vaccine. CDR3 bases: TGTGCCAGCAGCTTCCGGACGGCCGGAAATTCACCCCTCCACTTT. It codes for CASSFRTAGNSPLHF.